The 9 T cell receptor beta chains below were found in one sample sequenced in a study of regulatory T cells in long-lasting Graves disease. TCR beta libraries were built with iRepertoire HTBI primers and Arm-PCR of CDR3 regions. TCRdb fed the multiplex PCR reads into MiXCR, producing one record per CDR3 protein. Of hundreds of thousands of distinct CDR3 sequences listed, roughly a sixth are singletons. Stated time point: newly diagnosed GD, antithyroid drugs for less than 3 months. PBMC-extracted RNA yielded the TCR library. Sequencing was performed on peripheral blood mononuclear cells (PBMCs), taken at new diagnosis, from a patient treated with antithyroid drugs. These TCRs come from a female donor with Graves disease.

In this sample, this clonotype turned up many times. The chain has TRBV6-5 and TRBJ2-3; possibly TRBD1 for D (6 bases). The V gene lost 2 bases and the J gene lost 0 bases, with 21 bases spanning the gap. Germline V gene lookup returns CDR1 MNHEY and CDR2 SVGAGI. This CDR3 has 19 residues. The CDR3 loop reads CASSYSLSRTAVSTDTQYF. The CDR3 DNA is TGTGCCAGCAGTTACAGCCTTTCCCGGACAGCCGTTAGCACAGATACGCAGTATTTT.

This clonotype was picked up many times. This rearrangement joins TRBV6-2 or TRBV6-3 to TRBJ1-5; TRBD1 is a possible D gene (5 bases). CDR3 length: 15 residues. V lost 0 bases, J lost 7 bases, and 13 bases lay in between. Germline-derived CDR1 and CDR2 are MNHEY and SVGEGT. CDR3 DNA: TGTGCCAGCAGTTACTCGGGACGGGGATCGCAGCCCCAGCATTTT. It codes for CASSYSGRGSQPQHF.

The chain uses TRBV6-1 and TRBJ2-3; D may correspond to TRBD1 or TRBD2 (5 bases each). This CDR3 is built from 14 residues. The V end was cut by 8 bases, the J end by 0 bases, with 12 bases between. In germline, CDR1 is MNHNS, CDR2 SASEGT. CDR3 in amino acids: CASRDGKSTDTQYF. The CDR3 coding sequence is TGTGCCAGCCGGGACGGGAAAAGCACAGATACGCAGTATTTT.

V gene TRBV24-1 combines with J gene TRBJ2-1; D might be TRBD2 (6 bases). The germline V gene encodes CDR1 KGHDR and CDR2 SFDVKD. The V gene lost 3 bases and the J gene lost 6 bases, with 14 bases spanning the gap. The CDR3 loop spans 15 amino acids. Written as DNA, the CDR3 is TGTGCCACCAGTGATCCTACCCTGACTAGCAATGAGCAGTTCTTC. As protein: CATSDPTLTSNEQFF.

This clonotype occurred many times. The V gene is TRBV20-1, the J gene TRBJ1-1; D remains unclear. The V end lost 6 bases, the J end lost 1 base, and 12 bases lay between the germline ends. Germline values: CDR1 DFQATT, CDR2 SNEGSKA (reference sequence). The CDR3 is made up of 13 amino acids. CDR3 sequence (DNA): TGCAGTGCCACCGATGTAAAGAACACTGAAGCTTTCTTT. Encoded protein: CSATDVKNTEAFF.

Comments on this clonotype: A far larger clone lies a single base away; this is likely a read error. V is TRBV7-2 and J is TRBJ2-3; TRBD2 might be the D (5 bases). The ends were cut back, 5 bases at V and 8 bases at J, with 14 bases in the middle. The CDR3 has 13 amino acids. Germline CDR1 and CDR2: SGHTA and FQGNSA. CDR3 nucleotides: TGTGCCAGCAGCCCCCTAGAGGGAAGTACGCAGTATTTT. Its translation: CASSPLEGSTQYF.

This clonotype was recorded at least ten times. This chain joins TRBV18 and TRBJ2-1; D ambiguous. The germline V gene has CDR1 KGHSH and CDR2 LQKENI. Trimming cost V 3 bases and J 10 bases, with 10 bases left between them. CDR3 size: 12 residues. CDR3 protein: CASSPQREEQFF. DNA for the CDR3: TGTGCCAGCTCACCCCAAAGGGAAGAGCAGTTCTTC.

Only one count was recorded for this clonotype. This chain connects TRBV5-6 to TRBJ2-2; D ambiguous. The V gene's germline CDR1 is SGHDT and CDR2 YYEEEE. This CDR3 has 15 amino acids. Deletions cut 2 bases from V and 5 bases from J, with 13 bases between. The chain's CDR3 is CASSFVRINTGELFF. CDR3 in DNA: TGTGCCAGCAGCTTCGTCAGGATTAATACCGGGGAGCTGTTTTTT.

This clonotype appeared many times. This chain connects TRBV12-3 or TRBV12-4 to TRBJ1-1; D gene ambiguous. V dropped 8 bases and J dropped 1 base, with 11 bases sitting between them. The CDR3 consists of 13 residues. In DNA form, the CDR3 reads TGTGCCAGCCGTATAGGCAGGAACACTGAAGCTTTCTTT. Translated: CASRIGRNTEAFF.